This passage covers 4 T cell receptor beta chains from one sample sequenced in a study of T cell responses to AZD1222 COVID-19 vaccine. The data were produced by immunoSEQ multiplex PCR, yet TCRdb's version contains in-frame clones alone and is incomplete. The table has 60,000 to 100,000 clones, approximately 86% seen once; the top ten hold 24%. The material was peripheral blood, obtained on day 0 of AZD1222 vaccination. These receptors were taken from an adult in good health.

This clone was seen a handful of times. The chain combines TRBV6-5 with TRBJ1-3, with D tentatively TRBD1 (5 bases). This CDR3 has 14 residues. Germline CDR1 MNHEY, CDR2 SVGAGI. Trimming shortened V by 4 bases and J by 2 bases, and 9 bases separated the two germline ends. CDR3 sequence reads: CASSSGVTGNTIYF. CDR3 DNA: TGTGCCAGCAGTTCGGGGGTGACTGGAAACACCATATATTTT.

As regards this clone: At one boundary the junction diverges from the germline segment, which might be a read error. The CDR3: CASSPKVGNSGELFF. For the CDR3, the DNA is TGTGCCAGCAGCCCTAAGGTGGGCAACAGCGGGGAGCTGTTTTTT. The gene calls are TRBV5-5 and TRBJ2-2; no firm D call. The CDR3 sequence is 15 residues long. Germline V gene lookup returns CDR1 SGHKS and CDR2 YYEKEE (reference sequence). The full variable domain, its missing parts supplied by reference TRBV5-5 and TRBJ2-2, is DAGVTQSPTHLIKTRGQQVTLRCSPISGHKSVSWYQQVLGQGPQFIFQYYEKEERGRGNFPDRFSARQFPNYSSELNVNALLLGDSALYLCASSPKVGNSGELFFGEGSRLTVL.

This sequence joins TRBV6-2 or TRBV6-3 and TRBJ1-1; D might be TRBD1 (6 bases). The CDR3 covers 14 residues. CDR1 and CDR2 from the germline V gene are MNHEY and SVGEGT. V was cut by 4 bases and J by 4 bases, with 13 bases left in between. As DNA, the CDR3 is TGTGCCAGCAGTTCTACAGGGTTAGGCACTGAAGCTTTCTTT. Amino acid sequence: CASSSTGLGTEAFF.

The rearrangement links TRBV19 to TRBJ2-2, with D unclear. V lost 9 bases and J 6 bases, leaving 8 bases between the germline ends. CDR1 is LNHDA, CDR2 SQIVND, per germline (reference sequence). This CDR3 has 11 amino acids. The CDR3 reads CASHGSGELFF. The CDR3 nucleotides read TGTGCCAGCCACGGATCCGGGGAGCTGTTTTTT. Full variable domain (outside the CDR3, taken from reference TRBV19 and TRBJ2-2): DGGITQSPKYLFRKEGQNVTLSCEQNLNHDAMYWYRQDPGQGLRLIYYSQIVNDFQKGDIAEGYSVSREKKESFPLTVTSAQKNPTAFYLCASHGSGELFFGEGSRLTVL.